The 2 T cell receptor beta chains listed next were all sequenced from one sample in a study of blood T cell repertoires in COVID-19. Sequencing was performed with immunoSEQ multiplex PCR; in TCRdb, only in-frame clones are kept and a portion is missing. The data show approximately 390,000 clones, 90% seen once. The sequenced material came from peripheral blood. Receptors were obtained from a man between 18 and 29 years old with active or convalescent COVID-19.

The chain combines TRBV19 with TRBJ1-5, with 10 bases aligning to TRBD1. The germline gives CDR1 LNHDA, CDR2 SQIVND (reference sequence). This CDR3 spans 15 amino acids. Germline trimming cut 6 bases from V and 7 bases from J; bases unmatched to any gene: 9. This CDR3 is CASSRGQGQGQPQHF. The CDR3 DNA reads as TGTGCCAGTAGCAGGGGACAGGGGCAGGGACAGCCCCAGCATTTT.

The V call is TRBV10-3, the J call TRBJ2-5; the D gene is possibly TRBD1 (5 bases). CDR3 length equals 14 residues. Germline V lookup: CDR1 ENHRY, CDR2 SYGVKD. The V and J ends lost 0 bases and 5 bases respectively, with 10 bases between them. The CDR3 loop reads CAISESQGTETQYF. The DNA for the CDR3 is TGTGCCATCAGTGAGTCTCAGGGCACGGAGACCCAGTACTTC.